Given below is one T cell receptor (beta chain) in context. Its antigen is unknown. The sample originates from a study of CD8+ T cells in alopecia areata. Across the study: Treated patients were dosed with oral tofacitinib, taking 5 to 10 mg twice daily. Dosing spanned 6 to 18 months on tofacitinib, then 6 months off drug.

Study-level results: Especially in alopecia totalis/universalis, lesional scalp showed greater clonality than normal scalp did.

Extracted from the samples, RNA was reverse transcribed into cDNA to serve as the sequencing template. Profiling relied on immunoSEQ multiplex PCR, and the TCRdb table lists in-frame clones only, not all of them. Of 120,000 to 150,000 clones in the sample, roughly 50% were seen once. Germline V gene sequence: CDR1 SQVTM, CDR2 ANQGSEA. This CDR3 spans 14 amino acids. Losses at the gene ends were 6 bases for V and 7 bases for J; bases not matched to a gene: 9. The gene calls are TRBV29-1 and TRBJ2-1; 10 nucleotides line up with TRBD2. This receptor was taken from a human donor with alopecia areata. The sequenced sample was CD4+ T cells sorted from blood. CDR3 DNA: TGCAGCGTCGCAGCGGGAGGGCCAGGAAATGAGCAGTTCTTC. This translates into CSVAAGGPGNEQFF.